This paragraph reports one T cell receptor beta chain. This entry belongs to a study of blood T cell repertoires in COVID-19. The table came from immunoSEQ multiplex PCR; TCRdb's copy has only in-frame clones and leaves some out. Of approximately 88,000 clones in the sample, around 82% were seen once. Source material: peripheral blood. The TCR originated in a man aged 50 or older who had recovered from COVID-19.

The CDR3 is CASSHEVREQFF. The CDR3 bases are TGCGCCAGCAGTCATGAGGTCCGGGAGCAGTTCTTC. The rearrangement joins TRBV23-1 to TRBJ2-1, with D hard to call. TRBV23-1 is an ORF for which the function is uncertain. The CDR3 totals 12 residues. The V end was cut by 3 bases, the J end by 10 bases, with 10 bases between.